The 30 T cell receptor beta chains given below trace back to one sample, sequenced in a study of identical twins. TCRdb processed the 5' RACE reads anew with MiXCR; each CDR3 protein has one entry. The sample has roughly 1.6 million distinct CDR3 sequences, less than 35% seen once. What was sequenced was cord blood. These receptors all come from a newborn girl in good health.

The chain employs TRBV3-1 and TRBJ1-4; D is unresolved. The germline gives CDR1 LGHDT, CDR2 YNNKEL (reference sequence). V shed 0 bases and J shed 6 bases, with 14 bases lying between them. There are 16 residues in the CDR3. CDR3 nucleotide sequence: TGTGCCAGCAGCCAAGATTCGGGCGGTACGGATGAAAAACTGTTTTTT. This sequence encodes CASSQDSGGTDEKLFF. Looking up the rest from reference TRBV3-1 and TRBJ1-4 gives the full variable domain: DTAVSQTPKYLVTQMGNDKSIKCEQNLGHDTMYWYKQDSKKFLKIMFSYNNKELIINETVPNRFSPKSPDKAHLNLHINSLELGDSAVYFCASSQDSGGTDEKLFFGSGTQLSVL.

The chain combines TRBV15 with TRBJ1-2; tentatively, D is TRBD1 (6 bases). CDR3 size: 14 residues. V lost 0 bases and J 4 bases, leaving 9 bases between the germline ends. Germline V gene sequence: CDR1 LNHNV, CDR2 YYDKDF (reference sequence). The CDR3 loop is CATSRDGGPYGYTF. In DNA, the CDR3 is TGTGCCACCAGCAGAGATGGGGGGCCCTATGGCTACACCTTC.

This clonotype turned up a few times. CDR3 nucleotide sequence: TGCGCCAGCAGCCGGACAGGGTATTCCCGAGAAGCTTTCTTT. This codes for CASSRTGYSREAFF. The rearrangement uses TRBV10-2 and TRBJ1-1; 8 bases are shared with TRBD1. CDR1 WSHSY and CDR2 SAAADI come from the germline V gene. The CDR3 is 14 amino acids. V shed 6 bases, J shed 8 bases, and the junction held 11 bases outside the gene matches.

V gene TRBV20-1 combines with J gene TRBJ2-3; perhaps TRBD2 as D (6 bases). Trimming took 3 bases from V and 1 from J, leaving 14 bases between them. This CDR3 region has 15 residues. Germline-derived CDR1 and CDR2 are DFQATT and SNEGSKA (reference sequence). CDR3 sequence (DNA): TGCAGTGCTAGTAATTGGGGGGTTCGCACAGATACGCAGTATTTT. As protein: CSASNWGVRTDTQYF.

This sequence joins TRBV10-3 and TRBJ2-5; tentatively, D is TRBD1 (6 bases). There are 13 residues in the CDR3. Germline CDR1 is ENHRY and CDR2 is SYGVKD. Trimming removed 6 bases from V and 0 bases from J, with 8 bases in between. The chain's CDR3 is CAIRGHNQETQYF. The CDR3 bases are TGTGCCATCAGGGGACACAACCAAGAGACCCAGTACTTC.

In the case of this clonotype: A much larger clone differs by one base, so this may be a read error. This chain links TRBV12-3 or TRBV12-4 with TRBJ2-7; tentatively, D is TRBD2 (6 bases). The length of the CDR3 is 13 residues. Trimming removed 8 bases from V and 7 bases from J, with 18 bases in between. For the CDR3, the DNA is TGTGCCAGCGGGCTGGGGGGAGGAGGTGAGCAGTACTTC. This sequence encodes CASGLGGGGEQYF.

This clonotype was picked up many times. This rearrangement joins TRBV29-1 to TRBJ1-2; no definite D call. The CDR3 is made up of 12 amino acids. V dropped 2 bases and J dropped 5 bases, with 9 bases sitting between them. Germline loops: CDR1 SQVTM, CDR2 ANQGSEA. CDR3 nucleotides: TGCAGCGTTGAATCGGCGGGTTATGGCTACACCTTC. Protein sequence: CSVESAGYGYTF.

The V and J genes are TRBV14 and TRBJ2-3, with 14 bases matching TRBD2. Germline loops: CDR1 SGHDN, CDR2 FVKESK. Trimming cost V 4 bases and J 5 bases; bases outside gene matches: 8. The CDR3 is 17 residues long. This CDR3 is CASSRKPGLAGEDTQYF. In nucleotides, the CDR3 is TGTGCCAGCAGCCGAAAGCCGGGACTAGCGGGGGAAGATACGCAGTATTTT.

The chain carries TRBV24-1 and TRBJ1-4, with TRBD1 as a possible D gene (6 bases). The CDR3 is made up of 21 amino acids. From germline, CDR1 is KGHDR and CDR2 SFDVKD. The germline V and J ends were trimmed by 8 bases and 0 bases, with 30 bases remaining between them. The CDR3 nucleotides are TGTGCCACCAATCAAATACCCAAAGACAGGCGCTTTAACGCAACTAATGAAAAACTGTTTTTT. Translating gives CATNQIPKDRRFNATNEKLFF.

This clonotype was counted a few times. V usage is TRBV20-1 and J usage is TRBJ2-1; TRBD2 matches 12 bases. The germline CDR1 and CDR2 sequences are DFQATT and SNEGSKA (reference sequence). This CDR3 has 20 amino acids. J was trimmed by 2 bases and V by 1 base; bases with no gene match: 15. The chain's CDR3 is CSARVIRLAGAPGPYNEQFF. The CDR3 nucleotides are TGCAGTGCTAGAGTCATCCGACTAGCGGGAGCGCCCGGGCCCTACAATGAGCAGTTCTTC.

There are a few counts of this clonotype. This CDR3 reads CSARRYRTYSYEQYF. CDR3 DNA: TGCAGTGCTAGACGGTATAGGACGTATTCCTACGAGCAGTACTTC. The rearrangement uses TRBV20-1 and TRBJ2-7; D remains ambiguous. The CDR3 is 15 amino acids. Trimming left V 2 bases short and J 1 base short, with 15 bases between. The germline V gene has CDR1 DFQATT and CDR2 SNEGSKA (reference sequence).

J is TRBJ2-1 and V is TRBV6-6; D might be TRBD2 (5 bases). With 5 bases removed from V and 6 bases from J, the gap between germline ends came to 20 bases. The germline gives CDR1 MNHNY, CDR2 SVGAGI (reference sequence). The CDR3 has 16 amino acids. The DNA of the CDR3 is TGTGCCAGCAGTCATAAGAGGGCGGCTACGGGCAATGAGCAGTTCTTC. As protein: CASSHKRAATGNEQFF.

As to this clonotype: With a much larger clone just one base away, this may be a read error. This chain links TRBV5-1 with TRBJ2-3; no clear D. CDR1 SGHRS and CDR2 YFSETQ come from the germline V gene. The CDR3 is 14 amino acids. The CDR3 region has the DNA TGCGCCAGCAGCTTGACCACTCGCACAGATACGCGGTATTTT. It codes for CASSLTTRTDTRYF.

This clonotype turned up a few times. The chain links TRBV27 to TRBJ2-7; TRBD2 agrees at 9 bases. This CDR3 spans 15 amino acids. After removal of 3 bases from V and 2 bases from J, the junction contained 5 bases not matched to a gene. Germline V gene sequence: CDR1 MNHEY, CDR2 SMNVEV (reference sequence). CDR3 nucleotide sequence: TGTGCCAGCAGTTTGGCGGGAGGGCCCCCCTACGAGCAGTACTTC. Translated, it gives CASSLAGGPPYEQYF.

The chain is built from TRBV4-2 and TRBJ2-1; possibly TRBD1 or TRBD2 for D (6 bases each). V lost 1 base to trimming and J lost 3 bases, with 13 bases between them. The V gene's germline CDR1 is LGHNA and CDR2 YNFKEQ. The CDR3 covers 16 residues. This chain's CDR3 is CASSQGGALVYNEQFF. The CDR3 coding sequence is TGTGCCAGCAGCCAAGGGGGGGCACTAGTCTACAATGAGCAGTTCTTC.

This clonotype has only one observation. The CDR3 region has the DNA TGCAGTGCTCAGATTAGCGGCTACAATGAGCAGTTCTTC. Protein: CSAQISGYNEQFF. This chain connects TRBV20-1 to TRBJ2-1; D might be TRBD2 (6 bases). The CDR3 contains 13 residues. Germline V gene lookup returns CDR1 DFQATT and CDR2 SNEGSKA (reference sequence). V was trimmed by 5 bases and J by 3 bases, leaving 11 bases between them.

J is TRBJ2-1 and V is TRBV5-1; D remains ambiguous. The J call may be in error: the DNA end matches TRBJ2-7 better. CDR3 length: 15 residues. The germline V gene has CDR1 SGHRS and CDR2 YFSETQ. CDR3 protein: CASGDMAFSYNEQYF. The CDR3 DNA reads TGCGCCAGCGGAGACATGGCTTTCTCCTACAATGAGCAGTACTTC.

The genes are TRBV9 and TRBJ2-3; D unclear. Germline V gene data show CDR1 as SGDLS and CDR2 as YYNGEE. This CDR3 comprises 14 residues. The V gene lost 1 base and the J gene lost 4 bases, with 10 bases spanning the gap. DNA of the CDR3: TGTGCCAGCAGCGTAAGCACCGAGCCAGATACGCAGTATTTT. This gives the protein CASSVSTEPDTQYF.

V and J are TRBV20-1 and TRBJ2-1; D is unresolved. V was clipped by 0 bases and J by 10 bases, with 16 bases between them. The CDR3 extends over 14 amino acids. Germline CDR1 reads DFQATT; CDR2 reads SNEGSKA (reference sequence). Here the CDR3 DNA reads TGCAGTGCTAGAGATCGGCCGGCCATCTACGAGCAGTTCTTC. This gives the protein CSARDRPAIYEQFF.

Note on this clonotype: One junction end does not reproduce the germline sequence, and a read error may be involved. The chain combines TRBV5-1 with TRBJ2-3; D unclear. The germline gives CDR1 SGHRS, CDR2 YFSETQ. This CDR3 has 12 amino acids. The CDR3 is CASGLDPDTQYF. CDR3 bases: TGCGCCAGCGGCTTGGACCCAGATACGCAGTATTTT. The full variable domain, rest sourced from reference TRBV5-1 and TRBJ2-3, is KAGVTQTPRYLIKTRGQQVTLSCSPISGHRSVSWYQQTPGQGLQFLFEYFSETQRNKGNFPGRFSGRQFSNSRSEMNVSTLELGDSALYLCASGLDPDTQYFGPGTRLTVL.

The V gene is TRBV12-3 or TRBV12-4, the J gene TRBJ2-7; 7 bases match TRBD2. V shed 1 base, J shed 6 bases, and the junction held 3 bases outside the gene matches. The CDR3 runs to 13 residues. CDR3 coding DNA: TGTGCCAGCAGTTTAGGGGCGGGGGTCGAGCAGTACTTC. It translates to CASSLGAGVEQYF.

In regard to this clonotype: A read error may be the cause here, since a much bigger clone is one base away. The chain is built from TRBV29-1 and TRBJ2-5; 9 nucleotides align to TRBD2. The germline gives CDR1 SQVTM, CDR2 ANQGSEA. CDR3 size: 14 residues. The ends lost 4 bases at V and 11 bases at J; junction bases unmatched: 14. The CDR3 loop is CSVGGGTSYNEQYF. The DNA for the CDR3 is TGCAGCGTTGGAGGCGGGACTAGCTACAATGAGCAGTACTTC.

This chain connects TRBV11-2 to TRBJ1-1, with D perhaps matching TRBD1 (6 bases). The V end was cut by 1 base, the J end by 11 bases, with 17 bases between. CDR3 length: 14 amino acids. From germline, CDR1 is SGHAT and CDR2 FQNNGV. Written as DNA, the CDR3 is TGTGCCAGCAGCTTAGGGATGACAGGCCTTGAGGCTTTCTTT. Translating gives CASSLGMTGLEAFF.

This clonotype has only one observation. The chain has TRBV28 and TRBJ1-2; the match to TRBD1 covers 8 bases. The CDR3 runs to 12 residues. The V segment lost 11 bases and the J segment 9 bases; nucleotides outside the gene matches: 11. CDR1 is MDHEN, CDR2 SYDVKM, per germline. As DNA, the CDR3 is TGTGCCTCCGGACAGGGCCATTGGAGCTACACCTTC. Protein: CASGQGHWSYTF.

A remark on this clonotype: At one of its ends the junction is not consistent with the germline gene, which may arise from a read error. The chain recombines TRBV3-1 with TRBJ2-1; 15 bases are shared with TRBD2. Germline V lookup: CDR1 LGHDT, CDR2 YNNKEL (reference sequence). This CDR3 spans 18 amino acids. The CDR3 DNA reads as TGTGCCTGCAGCCAAGAATTGGGACTAGCGGGAGGTAGAGATGAGCAGTTCTTC. This codes for CACSQELGLAGGRDEQFF.

This clonotype turned up a few times. The chain carries TRBV12-3 or TRBV12-4 and TRBJ2-2; D perhaps matches TRBD2 (6 bases). Trimming removed 7 bases at V and 7 bases at J, with 16 bases between. The CDR3 runs 14 residues. CDR3 DNA: TGTGCCAGCAATACGGAGGCGGGAATCGGGGAGCTGTTTTTT. Residues: CASNTEAGIGELFF.

This chain connects TRBV4-2 to TRBJ2-1; 14 bases agree with TRBD2. CDR1 LGHNA and CDR2 YNFKEQ come from the germline V gene. V gave up 4 bases and J gave up 7 bases; unmatched junction bases: 9. This CDR3 comprises 17 residues. The CDR3 region has the DNA TGTGCCAGCAGCCCTGGACTAGCGGGAGGCCTCTTGAATGAGCAGTTCTTC. Residues: CASSPGLAGGLLNEQFF.

Comment on this clonotype: A far larger clone is only one base removed, so a read error is likely. V and J are TRBV5-1 and TRBJ2-7, with 11 bases aligning to TRBD2. This CDR3 has 14 residues. Germline CDR1 reads SGHRS; CDR2 reads YFSETQ. The CDR3 is CDSSSGTSGYEQYF. The CDR3, as DNA: TGCGACAGCAGCTCCGGGACTAGCGGCTACGAGCAGTACTTC.

This clonotype has only a few counts. This rearrangement joins TRBV13 to TRBJ2-5; TRBD2 aligns across 11 bases. Germline V gives CDR1 PRHDT, CDR2 FYEKMQ (reference sequence). V was pared by 7 bases and J by 11 bases, with 12 bases of the junction left unmatched. This CDR3 is built from 14 residues. The CDR3 reads CASTRTGTSGEQYF. The CDR3, as DNA: TGTGCCAGCACCCGAACCGGGACTAGCGGAGAGCAGTACTTC.

Only a few counts were recorded for this clonotype. The genes are TRBV15 and TRBJ1-2; 7 bases align to TRBD1. Germline CDR1 and CDR2: LNHNV and YYDKDF (reference sequence). V lost 2 bases, J lost 5 bases, and 8 bases stayed unmatched. The CDR3 consists of 15 residues. CDR3 amino acids: CATSRKGQSVYGYTF. The CDR3 DNA sequence: TGTGCCACCAGCAGAAAGGGACAGTCCGTTTATGGCTACACCTTC.